Below, 19 T cell receptor beta chains from the same sample are listed, as sequenced in a study of CD8+ T cells in alopecia areata. It was cDNA, reverse transcribed from extracted RNA, that served as the sequencing template. Assay: immunoSEQ multiplex PCR; the TCRdb copy retains only in-frame clones and omits some. The sample has about 150,000 clones, 62% seen once. Sequences were obtained from CD8+ T cells sorted from blood. All receptors derive from a human donor in good health.

The chain is built from TRBV25-1 and TRBJ2-7; 10 bases map to TRBD1. Trimming cost V 8 bases and J 3 bases; bases outside gene matches: 4. The CDR3 extends over 13 amino acids. From germline, CDR1 is MGHDK and CDR2 SYGVNS. CDR3: CASEDRGLYEQYF. Written as DNA, the CDR3 is TGTGCCAGCGAAGACAGGGGGCTCTACGAGCAGTACTTC.

Ten or more counts support this clone. The rearrangement links TRBV7-9 to TRBJ2-2, with 8 positions matching TRBD1. Germline V gene sequence: CDR1 SEHNR, CDR2 FQNEAQ (reference sequence). The V and J ends lost 4 bases and 6 bases, in that order; junction bases with no gene match: 4. The CDR3 has 14 residues. The CDR3 sequence is CASSSDRAPGELFF. The CDR3 coding sequence is TGTGCCAGCAGCTCGGACAGGGCCCCCGGGGAGCTGTTTTTT.

J is TRBJ2-7 and V is TRBV25-1, with 7 bases matching TRBD2. This CDR3 has 12 amino acids. Germline CDR1 and CDR2: MGHDK and SYGVNS. V dropped 2 bases and J dropped 7; count of bases not matched to a gene: 2. This CDR3 is CASSERAGEQYF. The CDR3 region has the DNA TGTGCCAGCAGTGAAAGAGCGGGAGAGCAGTACTTC.

The chain has TRBV20-1 and TRBJ2-7; D is possibly TRBD1 (5 bases). Germline-derived CDR1 and CDR2 are DFQATT and SNEGSKA (reference sequence). Trimming removed 6 bases at V and 4 bases at J, with 7 bases between. The CDR3 sequence is 10 residues long. The DNA of the CDR3 is TGCAGTGCCTCAGGGTACGAGCAGTACTTC. Translation: CSASGYEQYF.

The V call is TRBV7-9, the J call TRBJ2-3; 7 bases line up with TRBD2. Germline loops: CDR1 SEHNR, CDR2 FQNEAQ (reference sequence). The CDR3 totals 18 residues. J lost 0 bases, V lost 5 bases, and 14 bases had no gene match. The CDR3 region has the DNA TGTGCCAGCAGCCCAACCGAGATAACTAGCGCCAGCACAGATACGCAGTATTTT. Its protein product is CASSPTEITSASTDTQYF.

The gene calls are TRBV27 and TRBJ2-7; the match to TRBD1 covers 7 bases. With 8 bases clipped from V and 3 bases from J, the junction kept 4 bases outside the gene matches. Germline V gene data show CDR1 as MNHEY and CDR2 as SMNVEV (reference sequence). CDR3 size: 12 residues. The CDR3 bases are TGTGCCAGCTGGGACAGCTACTACGAGCAGTACTTC. Encoded protein: CASWDSYYEQYF.

This clone was detected only once. The V gene is TRBV6-4, the J gene TRBJ1-1; D gene uncertain. CDR3 length equals 13 residues. V shed 5 bases and J shed 8 bases, with 15 bases lying between them. Germline CDR1 and CDR2: MRHNA and SNTAGT. Written as DNA, the CDR3 is TGTGCCAGCAGTTTAACTTCCACGGGAGAAGCTTTCTTT. This codes for CASSLTSTGEAFF.

The chain employs TRBV30 and TRBJ1-1, with 8 bases that match TRBD1. After removal of 4 bases from V and 10 bases from J, the junction contained 11 bases not matched to a gene. The CDR3 contains 13 residues. The germline V gene has CDR1 GTSNPN and CDR2 SVGIG (reference sequence). In nucleotides, the CDR3 is TGTGCCTGGAACCAAGGACAGGGAGAGGGAGCTTTCTTT. Its protein is CAWNQGQGEGAFF. The whole variable domain, filled in from reference TRBV30 and TRBJ1-1, reads SQTIHQWPATLVQPVGSPLSLECTVEGTSNPNLYWYRQAAGRGLQLLFYSVGIGQISSEVPQNLSASRPQDRQFILSSKKLLLSDSGFYLCAWNQGQGEGAFFGQGTRLTVV.

The rearrangement uses TRBV29-1 and TRBJ2-3, with 11 bases identical to TRBD2. The CDR3 is 20 amino acids. Germline V gene lookup returns CDR1 SQVTM and CDR2 ANQGSEA. After removal of 3 bases from V and 0 bases from J, the junction contained 17 bases not matched to a gene. The CDR3 is CSVDHPLLAGESPSTDTQYF. The DNA for the CDR3 is TGCAGCGTTGATCATCCCCTACTAGCGGGAGAATCGCCTAGCACAGATACGCAGTATTTT.

The chain has TRBV11-2 and TRBJ2-3; unclear D gene. CDR1 and CDR2 (germline): SGHAT, FQNNGV. With 4 bases removed from V and 5 bases from J, the gap between germline ends came to 10 bases. The CDR3 is 13 residues long. CDR3 amino acids: CASSSPLEDTQYF. CDR3 DNA: TGTGCCAGCAGCTCCCCTTTGGAAGATACGCAGTATTTT.

CDR3 coding DNA: TGTGCCACCAGCCTCGGGAGGGCCCTTAAGGAGCAGTTCTTC. Protein: CATSLGRALKEQFF. The J gene is TRBJ2-1, the V gene TRBV15; TRBD2 matches 8 bases. The J segment lost 10 bases and the V segment lost 5 bases, leaving 10 bases of the junction unmatched. CDR1 and CDR2 from the germline V gene are LNHNV and YYDKDF (reference sequence). The CDR3 contains 14 residues. Combining the CDR3 with reference TRBV15 and TRBJ2-1 gives the whole variable domain DAMVIQNPRYQVTQFGKPVTLSCSQTLNHNVMYWYQQKSSQAPKLLFHYYDKDFNNEADTPDNFQSRRPNTSFCFLDIRSPGLGDTAMYLCATSLGRALKEQFFGPGTRLTVL.

The chain is built from TRBV29-1 and TRBJ2-1; D ambiguous. Looked up from germline, CDR1 is SQVTM and CDR2 is ANQGSEA. This CDR3 region has 14 residues. Trimming removed 4 bases at V and 6 bases at J, with 16 bases between. As DNA, the CDR3 is TGCAGCGTTGTACCCTTAGCCCACGGCAATGAGCAGTTCTTC. Translated: CSVVPLAHGNEQFF.

The rearrangement joins TRBV5-1 to TRBJ1-1; no reliable D call. This CDR3 is built from 14 residues. Germline CDR1 reads SGHRS; CDR2 reads YFSETQ. V was clipped by 8 bases and J by 1 base, with 15 bases between them. The CDR3 loop is CASRPGNQNTEAFF. The CDR3 coding sequence is TGCGCCAGTCGACCCGGTAACCAGAACACTGAAGCTTTCTTT.

This clone came up once. The chain combines TRBV23-1 with TRBJ2-1, with D tentatively TRBD2 (6 bases). TRBV23-1 is an open reading frame whose function is uncertain. The CDR3 runs to 18 residues. The V gene lost 6 bases and the J gene lost 2 bases, with 23 bases spanning the gap. CDR3 loop: CASSPQGVGDLPYNEQFF. The CDR3 nucleotides are TGCGCCAGCAGCCCCCAAGGGGTCGGGGACTTACCCTACAATGAGCAGTTCTTC.

This chain connects TRBV5-1 to TRBJ2-5, with unresolved D. The germline CDR1 and CDR2 sequences are SGHRS and YFSETQ. The length of the CDR3 is 11 residues. The V and J ends lost 5 bases and 3 bases respectively, with 5 bases between them. The CDR3 nucleotides read TGCGCCAGCAGTATGGAAGAGACCCAGTACTTC. Encoded protein: CASSMEETQYF.

The chain couples TRBV6-6 to TRBJ2-5; D gene unclear. Germline V gene lookup returns CDR1 MNHNY and CDR2 SVGAGI (reference sequence). CDR3 length equals 13 residues. Trimming left V 4 bases short and J 1 base short, with 7 bases between. The CDR3 coding sequence is TGTGCCAGCAGTTGGCACAGCCAAGAGACCCAGTACTTC. It specifies CASSWHSQETQYF.

The sample holds a few counts of this clone. The V and J genes are TRBV19 and TRBJ2-7, with D uncertain. Deletions cut 2 bases from V and 4 bases from J, with 12 bases between. Germline V gives CDR1 LNHDA, CDR2 SQIVND (reference sequence). The CDR3 totals 14 residues. The CDR3 is CASSITPGAYEQYF. The CDR3 DNA sequence: TGTGCCAGTAGTATAACGCCAGGCGCGTACGAGCAGTACTTC.

This chain joins TRBV5-1 and TRBJ2-7; the match to TRBD2 covers 9 bases. Trimming at V came to 2 bases and at J to 0 bases, leaving 9 bases not matched to a gene. The CDR3 is made up of 17 amino acids. Germline CDR1 SGHRS, CDR2 YFSETQ. In DNA form, the CDR3 reads TGCGCCAGCAGCTTAGGATTAGCGGGAGTGAGCTCCTACGAGCAGTACTTC. Residues: CASSLGLAGVSSYEQYF. Together with reference TRBV5-1 and TRBJ2-7, the CDR3 gives the full variable domain: KAGVTQTPRYLIKTRGQQVTLSCSPISGHRSVSWYQQTPGQGLQFLFEYFSETQRNKGNFPGRFSGRQFSNSRSEMNVSTLELGDSALYLCASSLGLAGVSSYEQYFGPGTRLTVT.

The V gene is TRBV27, the J gene TRBJ1-2; D not resolved. The CDR3 has 12 residues. Trimming stripped 6 bases from V and 3 bases from J, with 8 bases between. Germline V gene data show CDR1 as MNHEY and CDR2 as SMNVEV (reference sequence). The CDR3 coding sequence is TGTGCCAGCAGGGCACCCGACTATGGCTACACCTTC. Translation: CASRAPDYGYTF.